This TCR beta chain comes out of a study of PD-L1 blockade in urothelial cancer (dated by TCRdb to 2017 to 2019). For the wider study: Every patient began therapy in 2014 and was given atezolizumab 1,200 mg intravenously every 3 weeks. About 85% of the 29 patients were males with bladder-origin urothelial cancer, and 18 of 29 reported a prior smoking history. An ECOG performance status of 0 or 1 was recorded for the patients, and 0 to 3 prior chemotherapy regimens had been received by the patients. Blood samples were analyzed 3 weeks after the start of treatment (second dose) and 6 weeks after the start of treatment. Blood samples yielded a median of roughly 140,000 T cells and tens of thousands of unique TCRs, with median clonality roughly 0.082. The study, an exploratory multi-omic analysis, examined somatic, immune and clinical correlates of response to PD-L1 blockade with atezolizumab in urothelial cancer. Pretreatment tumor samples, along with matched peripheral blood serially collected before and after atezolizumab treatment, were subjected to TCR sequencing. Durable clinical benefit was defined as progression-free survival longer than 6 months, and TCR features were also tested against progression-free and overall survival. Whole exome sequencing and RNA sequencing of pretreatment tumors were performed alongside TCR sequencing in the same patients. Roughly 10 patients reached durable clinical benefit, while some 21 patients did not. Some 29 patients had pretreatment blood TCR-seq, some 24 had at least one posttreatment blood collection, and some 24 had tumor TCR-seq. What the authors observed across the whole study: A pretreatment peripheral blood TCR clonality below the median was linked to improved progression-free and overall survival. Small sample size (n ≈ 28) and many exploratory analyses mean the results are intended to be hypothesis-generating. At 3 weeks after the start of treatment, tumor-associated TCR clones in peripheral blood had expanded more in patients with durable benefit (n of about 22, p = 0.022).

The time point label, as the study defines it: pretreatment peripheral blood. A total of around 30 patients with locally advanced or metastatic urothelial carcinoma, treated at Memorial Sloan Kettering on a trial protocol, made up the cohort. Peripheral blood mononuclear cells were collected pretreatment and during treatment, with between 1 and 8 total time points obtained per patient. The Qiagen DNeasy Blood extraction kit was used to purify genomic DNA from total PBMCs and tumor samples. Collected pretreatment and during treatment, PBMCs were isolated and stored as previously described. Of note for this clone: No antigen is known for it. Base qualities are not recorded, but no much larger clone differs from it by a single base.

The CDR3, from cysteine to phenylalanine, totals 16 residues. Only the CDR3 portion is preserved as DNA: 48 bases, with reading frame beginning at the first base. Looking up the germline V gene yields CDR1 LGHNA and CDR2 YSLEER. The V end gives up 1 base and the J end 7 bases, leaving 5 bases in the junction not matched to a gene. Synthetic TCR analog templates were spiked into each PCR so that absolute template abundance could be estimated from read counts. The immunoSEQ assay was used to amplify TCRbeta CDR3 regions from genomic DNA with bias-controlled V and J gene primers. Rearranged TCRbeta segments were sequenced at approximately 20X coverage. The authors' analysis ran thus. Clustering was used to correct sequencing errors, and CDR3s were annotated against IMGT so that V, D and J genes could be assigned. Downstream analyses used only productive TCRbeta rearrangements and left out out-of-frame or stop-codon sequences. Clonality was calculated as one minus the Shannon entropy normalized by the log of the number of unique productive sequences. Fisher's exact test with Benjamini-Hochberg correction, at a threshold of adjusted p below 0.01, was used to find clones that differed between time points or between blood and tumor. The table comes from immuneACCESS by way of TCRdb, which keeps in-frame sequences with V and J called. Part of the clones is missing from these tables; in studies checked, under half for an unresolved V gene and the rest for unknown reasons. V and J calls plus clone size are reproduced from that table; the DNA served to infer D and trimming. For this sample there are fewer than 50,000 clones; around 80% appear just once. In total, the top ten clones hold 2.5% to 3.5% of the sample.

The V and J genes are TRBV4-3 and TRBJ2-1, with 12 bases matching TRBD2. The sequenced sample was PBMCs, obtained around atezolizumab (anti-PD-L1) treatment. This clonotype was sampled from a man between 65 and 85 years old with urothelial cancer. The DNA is TGCGCCAGCAGCCAAGGCCTAGCGGGAGGGACAAATGAGCAGTTCTTC. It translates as CASSQGLAGGTNEQFF.